The 25 T cell receptor beta chains presented below share a single source sample, sequenced in a study of OX40 agonist ivuxolimab in advanced cancers. Libraries were prepared by immunoSEQ multiplex PCR; TCRdb keeps only in-frame clonotypes and omits some of them. This table has about 48,000 clones, 65% to 85% appearing once. The input for sequencing was CD4+ or CD8+ T cells sorted from blood, taken in a trial of the OX40 agonist ivuxolimab. These receptors were taken from an adult with an advanced solid tumor such as melanoma, head and neck, liver or kidney cancer.

This chain uses TRBV4-3 with TRBJ2-3; 11 nucleotides agree with TRBD2. The germline gives CDR1 LGHNA, CDR2 YSLEER. This CDR3 has 16 amino acids. The junction had 2 bases not matched to a gene; V was cut back by 0 bases and J by 3 bases. The CDR3 spells CASSQDTSGRTDTQYF. In nucleotides, the CDR3 is TGCGCCAGCAGCCAAGATACTAGCGGGAGAACAGATACGCAGTATTTT.

This clone showed up just once. This chain links TRBV28 with TRBJ1-2; TRBD1 matches 7 bases. This CDR3 has 15 amino acids. Trimming at V came to 7 bases and at J to 1 base, leaving 9 bases not matched to a gene. The V gene's germline CDR1 is MDHEN and CDR2 SYDVKM. The CDR3 DNA reads TGTGCCAGCACCCAGGGGCAGGGGGTTAACTATGGCTACACCTTC. Its translation: CASTQGQGVNYGYTF.

The chain joins TRBV7-2 to TRBJ2-1; 15 bases match TRBD2. The germline CDR1 and CDR2 sequences are SGHTA and FQGNSA. The trim removed 5 bases at V and 15 bases at J, leaving 11 bases unmatched. This CDR3 comprises 15 residues. The chain's CDR3 is CASSQGRTSGREVFF. The DNA for the CDR3 is TGTGCCAGCAGCCAGGGGAGGACTAGCGGGAGGGAAGTGTTCTTC.

This chain joins TRBV28 and TRBJ2-1; the D call may be TRBD1 or TRBD2 (5 bases each). Germline V gene lookup returns CDR1 MDHEN and CDR2 SYDVKM. Trimming took off 6 bases at V and 0 bases at J, with 18 bases between the two ends. This CDR3 region has 17 residues. The CDR3 nucleotides are TGTGCCAGCAGGTCACTCGGGGCCCTAGTCTCCTACAATGAGCAGTTCTTC. Its protein product is CASRSLGALVSYNEQFF.

The chain couples TRBV7-2 to TRBJ1-5, with TRBD1 matching over 8 bases. Germline CDR1 reads SGHTA; CDR2 reads FQGNSA. This CDR3 region has 15 residues. V lost 4 bases to trimming and J lost 2 bases; unmatched junction nucleotides: 4. In nucleotides, the CDR3 is TGTGCCAGCAGCTCTCAGGGACAGGGCAATCAGCCCCAGCATTTT. Amino acids: CASSSQGQGNQPQHF.

The V and J genes are TRBV19 and TRBJ1-5; 10 nucleotides line up with TRBD1. The CDR3 covers 16 residues. Per germline, CDR1 LNHDA and CDR2 SQIVND (reference sequence). Trimming removed 4 bases from V and 2 bases from J; junction bases left unmatched: 5. CDR3 residues: CASSRTGQGGNQPQHF. CDR3 bases: TGTGCCAGTAGTAGAACCGGACAGGGGGGCAATCAGCCCCAGCATTTT.

This clone was observed a few times. This rearrangement joins TRBV7-8 to TRBJ2-1; a possible D gene is TRBD2 (5 bases). Germline-derived CDR1 and CDR2 are SGHVS and FQNEAQ. The CDR3 has 17 amino acids. V was trimmed by 4 bases and J by 2 bases, leaving 18 bases between them. The CDR3 protein is CASSSPPRVSPYNEQFF. The CDR3 DNA is TGTGCCAGCAGCTCCCCCCCGCGGGTTAGTCCCTACAATGAGCAGTTCTTC.

This clone has a handful of counts. The genes are TRBV30 and TRBJ2-1, with 8 bases lining up with TRBD1. CDR3 length: 14 amino acids. Looked up from germline, CDR1 is GTSNPN and CDR2 is SVGIG (reference sequence). The V segment lost 5 bases and the J segment 1 base; nucleotides outside the gene matches: 4. DNA of the CDR3: TGTGCCTGGCTCCGGGACAGGTCCTACAATGAGCAGTTCTTC. Amino acids: CAWLRDRSYNEQFF.

The J gene is TRBJ1-5, the V gene TRBV6-1, with TRBD1 identical over 7 bases. The J segment lost 0 bases and the V segment lost 4 bases, leaving 6 bases of the junction unmatched. Germline loops: CDR1 MNHNS, CDR2 SASEGT. CDR3 length: 16 residues. The DNA for the CDR3 is TGTGCCAGCAGTGCTACAGGGGTCTATAGCAATCAGCCCCAGCATTTT. This codes for CASSATGVYSNQPQHF.

V gene TRBV18 combines with J gene TRBJ1-2; unclear D gene. This CDR3 spans 11 amino acids. Trimming left V 5 bases short and J 4 bases short, with 5 bases between. CDR1 is KGHSH, CDR2 LQKENI, per germline. CDR3: CASSNGYGYTF. In nucleotides, the CDR3 is TGTGCCAGCTCAAACGGCTATGGCTACACCTTC. The full variable domain, its missing parts supplied by reference TRBV18 and TRBJ1-2, is NAGVMQNPRHLVRRRGQEARLRCSPMKGHSHVYWYRQLPEEGLKFMVYLQKENIIDESGMPKERFSAEFPKEGPSILRIQQVVRGDSAAYFCASSNGYGYTFGSGTRLTVV.

The gene calls are TRBV30 and TRBJ1-5; D possibly corresponds to TRBD1 (5 bases). V was cut by 0 bases and J by 3 bases, with 12 bases left in between. CDR1 and CDR2 from the germline V gene are GTSNPN and SVGIG (reference sequence). The CDR3 length is 15 residues. Here the CDR3 reads CAWSVIDSLNQPQHF. CDR3 nucleotide sequence: TGTGCCTGGAGTGTAATCGACAGCCTCAATCAGCCCCAGCATTTT.

J is TRBJ1-1 and V is TRBV7-9, with no clear D. The CDR3 runs 15 residues. The germline V gene has CDR1 SEHNR and CDR2 FQNEAQ (reference sequence). Trimming took 0 bases from V and 5 from J, leaving 13 bases between them. CDR3 protein: CASSLAPEVGTEAFF. CDR3 sequence (DNA): TGTGCCAGCAGCTTAGCTCCTGAGGTAGGGACTGAAGCTTTCTTT.

This chain uses TRBV19 with TRBJ1-1; D is undetermined. With 6 bases removed from V and 1 base from J, the gap between germline ends came to 12 bases. Germline values: CDR1 LNHDA, CDR2 SQIVND (reference sequence). The length of the CDR3 is 14 residues. In DNA form, the CDR3 reads TGTGCCAGTAGACGGCCGGGCAAGAACACTGAAGCTTTCTTT. Translation gives CASRRPGKNTEAFF.

The chain recombines TRBV5-1 with TRBJ1-6; D might be TRBD1 (5 bases). Germline values: CDR1 SGHRS, CDR2 YFSETQ. The length of the CDR3 is 14 residues. The V gene lost 5 bases and the J gene lost 8 bases, with 14 bases spanning the gap. The CDR3 DNA sequence: TGCGCCAGCAGTAACGCAGGGTTTGATTCACCCCTCCACTTT. It codes for CASSNAGFDSPLHF. Full variable domain (outside the CDR3, taken from reference TRBV5-1 and TRBJ1-6): KAGVTQTPRYLIKTRGQQVTLSCSPISGHRSVSWYQQTPGQGLQFLFEYFSETQRNKGNFPGRFSGRQFSNSRSEMNVSTLELGDSALYLCASSNAGFDSPLHFGNGTRLTVT.

This chain uses TRBV7-8 with TRBJ1-5, with TRBD1 identical over 7 bases. The J segment lost 7 bases and the V segment lost 4 bases, leaving 7 bases of the junction unmatched. Germline-derived CDR1 and CDR2 are SGHVS and FQNEAQ. The CDR3 loop spans 14 amino acids. The CDR3, as DNA: TGTGCCAGCAGCTCACTCAGGGGGGACCAGCCCCAGCATTTT. The encoded protein is CASSSLRGDQPQHF. The full variable domain, in which reference TRBV7-8 and TRBJ1-5 provide the parts outside the CDR3, is GAGVSQSPRYKVAKRGQDVALRCDPISGHVSLFWYQQALGQGPEFLTYFQNEAQLDKSGLPSDRFFAERPEGSVSTLKIQRTQQEDSAVYLCASSSLRGDQPQHFGDGTRLSIL.

This clone was found a few times. The gene calls are TRBV10-3 and TRBJ2-5; 7 bases line up with TRBD2. This CDR3 is 14 amino acids long. Looked up from germline, CDR1 is ENHRY and CDR2 is SYGVKD. Unmatched junction bases numbered 3, after V lost 0 bases and J lost 5 bases. The CDR3 coding sequence is TGTGCCATCAGTGAGTCAGGGGAGGGGGAGACCCAGTACTTC. It yields the protein CAISESGEGETQYF.

V and J are TRBV5-4 and TRBJ1-1, with D uncertain. Germline V gives CDR1 SGHNT, CDR2 YYREEE (reference sequence). The CDR3 loop spans 13 amino acids. V lost 1 base, J lost 1 base, and 5 bases lay in between. This CDR3 is CASSLRANTEAFF. Written as DNA, the CDR3 is TGTGCCAGCAGCTTGCGGGCGAACACTGAAGCTTTCTTT.

As to this clone: At one end the junction does not follow the germline gene, possibly because of a read error. The chain carries TRBV7-7 and TRBJ2-5; TRBD2 might be the D (5 bases). Per germline, CDR1 SSHAT and CDR2 FNYEAQ (reference sequence). The CDR3 runs to 14 residues. CDR3 nucleotides: TGTGCTAGCAGCTTAGGTCGGGGCCAAGAGACCCAGTACTTC. Translation gives CASSLGRGQETQYF.

The genes are TRBV5-4 and TRBJ2-2, with D uncertain. Trimming stripped 1 base from V and 5 bases from J, with 9 bases between. Germline V gene lookup returns CDR1 SGHNT and CDR2 YYREEE (reference sequence). The CDR3 totals 14 residues. The CDR3 nucleotides are TGTGCCAGCAGCTTGCCCCCCGAGACCGGGGAGCTGTTTTTT. Translating it yields CASSLPPETGELFF.

The J gene is TRBJ1-1, the V gene TRBV23-1, with D tentatively TRBD1 (5 bases). TRBV23-1 is an ORF for which the function is uncertain. With 9 bases removed from V and 5 bases from J, the gap between germline ends came to 16 bases. The CDR3 spans 13 residues. CDR3 loop: CARRRGEGTEAFF. CDR3 in DNA: TGCGCCAGAAGGAGAGGGGAGGGAACTGAAGCTTTCTTT.

J is TRBJ1-1 and V is TRBV5-4; TRBD1 agrees at 7 bases. With 2 bases clipped from V and 4 bases from J, the junction kept 5 bases outside the gene matches. CDR3 size: 14 residues. The V gene's germline CDR1 is SGHNT and CDR2 YYREEE (reference sequence). CDR3 DNA sequence: TGTGCCAGCAGCTTACAGGGGAGAGGCACTGAAGCTTTCTTT. Residues: CASSLQGRGTEAFF.

This clone was recorded once. The chain has TRBV18 and TRBJ2-5; TRBD2 matches at 7 bases. Trimming took 3 bases from V and 5 from J; bases not matched to a gene: 9. Germline-derived CDR1 and CDR2 are KGHSH and LQKENI. This CDR3 region has 15 residues. The CDR3 nucleotides are TGTGCCAGCTCACCCGGCGGCGGGAGTGGGGAGACCCAGTACTTC. Its translation: CASSPGGGSGETQYF.

The J gene is TRBJ2-3, the V gene TRBV19, with no clear D. This CDR3 region has 13 residues. V was trimmed by 1 base and J by 0 bases, leaving 2 bases between them. The germline V gene has CDR1 LNHDA and CDR2 SQIVND (reference sequence). DNA of the CDR3: TGTGCCAGTAGTATAGGCAGCACAGATACGCAGTATTTT. The encoded protein is CASSIGSTDTQYF.

The chain uses TRBV19 and TRBJ2-5; 8 bases fit TRBD1. Germline V gives CDR1 LNHDA, CDR2 SQIVND (reference sequence). The CDR3 spans 14 residues. The ends lost 5 bases at V and 1 base at J; junction bases unmatched: 3. CDR3 sequence (DNA): TGTGCCAGTAGTTCAGGGGGCGGCCAAGAGACCCAGTACTTC. This translates into CASSSGGGQETQYF.

This rearrangement joins TRBV11-2 to TRBJ1-2; D may be TRBD1 (6 bases). Germline-derived CDR1 and CDR2 are SGHAT and FQNNGV. This CDR3 spans 13 amino acids. V dropped 3 bases and J dropped 10 bases, with 15 bases sitting between them. The CDR3 DNA sequence: TGTGCCAGCAGCTTGGAAGACAGGAGGGACTACACCTTC. Translation: CASSLEDRRDYTF.